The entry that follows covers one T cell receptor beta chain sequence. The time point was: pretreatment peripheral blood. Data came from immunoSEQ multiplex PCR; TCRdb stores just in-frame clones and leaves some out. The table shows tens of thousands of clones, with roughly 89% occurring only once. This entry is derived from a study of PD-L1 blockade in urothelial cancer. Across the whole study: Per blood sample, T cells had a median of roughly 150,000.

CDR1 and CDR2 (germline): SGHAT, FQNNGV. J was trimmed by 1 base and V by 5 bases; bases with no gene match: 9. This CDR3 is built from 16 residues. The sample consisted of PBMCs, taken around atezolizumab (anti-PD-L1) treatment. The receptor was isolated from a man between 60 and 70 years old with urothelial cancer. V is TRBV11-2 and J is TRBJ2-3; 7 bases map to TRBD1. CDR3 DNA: TGTGCCAGCAGCCTTTACAGGGGCTCTGGCACAGATACGCAGTATTTT. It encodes CASSLYRGSGTDTQYF.